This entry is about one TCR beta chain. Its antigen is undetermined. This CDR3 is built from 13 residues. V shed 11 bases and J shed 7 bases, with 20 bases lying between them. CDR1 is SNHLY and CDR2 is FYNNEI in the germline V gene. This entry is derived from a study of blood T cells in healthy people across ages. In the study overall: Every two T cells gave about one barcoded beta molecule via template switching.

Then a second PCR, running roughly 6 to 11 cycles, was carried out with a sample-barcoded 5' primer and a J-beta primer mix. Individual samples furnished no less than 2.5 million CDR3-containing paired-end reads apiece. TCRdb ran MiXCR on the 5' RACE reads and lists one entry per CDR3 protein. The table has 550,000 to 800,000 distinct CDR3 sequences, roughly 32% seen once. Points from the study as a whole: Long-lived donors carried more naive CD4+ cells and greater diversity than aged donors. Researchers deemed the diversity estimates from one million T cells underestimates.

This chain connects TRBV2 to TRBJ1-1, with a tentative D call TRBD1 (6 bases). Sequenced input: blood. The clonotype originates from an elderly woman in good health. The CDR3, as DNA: TGTGCCGCCGGGGGGGCTGGGTGGAATGAAGCTTTCTTT. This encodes CAAGGAGWNEAFF.